This T cell receptor (beta chain) was documented in a study of T cell repertoires in ileal Crohn's disease. Germline CDR1 reads WSHSY; CDR2 reads SAAADI. V lost 3 bases, J lost 8 bases, and 9 bases stayed unmatched. This CDR3 spans 16 amino acids. Repertoires were generated with immunoSEQ multiplex PCR, while TCRdb's copy carries only in-frame clones and drops some. The sample has around 6,700 clones; 70% to 80% are singletons. Sequencing was carried out using ileal tissue. V is TRBV10-2 and J is TRBJ2-1; 11 bases align to TRBD2. The sequence was obtained from an adult with Crohn's disease. CDR3 loop: CASSDLGVAGGHEQFF. The CDR3 coding sequence is TGCGCCAGCAGTGACCTGGGCGTAGCGGGAGGGCATGAGCAGTTCTTC.